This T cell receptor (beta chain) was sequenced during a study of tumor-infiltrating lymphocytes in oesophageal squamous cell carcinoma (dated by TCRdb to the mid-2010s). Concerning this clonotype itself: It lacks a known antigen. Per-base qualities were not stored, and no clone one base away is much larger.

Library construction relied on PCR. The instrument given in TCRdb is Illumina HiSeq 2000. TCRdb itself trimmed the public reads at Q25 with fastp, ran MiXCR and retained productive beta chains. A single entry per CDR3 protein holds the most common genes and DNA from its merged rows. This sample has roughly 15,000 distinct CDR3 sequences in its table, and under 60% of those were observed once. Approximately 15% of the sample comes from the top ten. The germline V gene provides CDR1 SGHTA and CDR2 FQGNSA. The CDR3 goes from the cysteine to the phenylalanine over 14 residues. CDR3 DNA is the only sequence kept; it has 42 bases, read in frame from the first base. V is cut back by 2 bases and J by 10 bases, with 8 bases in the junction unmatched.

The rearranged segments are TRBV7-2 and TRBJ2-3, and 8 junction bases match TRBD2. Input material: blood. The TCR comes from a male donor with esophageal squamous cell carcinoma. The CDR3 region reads CASSLIGTRNSQYF. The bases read TGTGCCAGCAGCTTAATCGGGACTAGAAATTCGCAGTATTTT. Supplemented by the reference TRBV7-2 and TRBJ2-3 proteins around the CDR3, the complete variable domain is GAGVSQSPSNKVTEKGKDVELRCDPISGHTALYWYRQSLGQGLEFLIYFQGNSAPDKSGLPSDRFSAERTGGSVSTLTIQRTQQEDSAVYLCASSLIGTRNSQYFGPGTRLTVL.